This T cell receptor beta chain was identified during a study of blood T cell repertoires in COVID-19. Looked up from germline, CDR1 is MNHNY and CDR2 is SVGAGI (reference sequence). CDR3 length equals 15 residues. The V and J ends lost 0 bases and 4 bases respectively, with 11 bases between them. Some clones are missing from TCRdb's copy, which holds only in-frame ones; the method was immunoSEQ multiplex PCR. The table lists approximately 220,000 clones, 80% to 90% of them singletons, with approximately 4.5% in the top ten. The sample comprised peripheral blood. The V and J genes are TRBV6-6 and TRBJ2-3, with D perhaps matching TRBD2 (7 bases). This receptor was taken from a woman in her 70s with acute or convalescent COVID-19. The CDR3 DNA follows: TGTGCCAGCAGTTACTCGACGGGGGGCGCAGATACGCAGTATTTT. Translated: CASSYSTGGADTQYF.